This T cell receptor (beta chain) derives from a study of blood T cell repertoires in COVID-19. In the study overall: Acute and convalescent COVID-19 specimens originated in the United States, Italy and Spain. PBMCs, B-cell-depleted T cells, or T cells were the source of the cDNA or gDNA that made up the material.

Clones were sequenced by immunoSEQ multiplex PCR, and TCRdb holds only the in-frame ones, with some missing. The sample lists 100,000 to 150,000 clones; about 79% were seen once. The germline gives CDR1 LGHDT, CDR2 YNNKEL (reference sequence). The trim removed 1 base at V and 5 bases at J, leaving 10 bases unmatched. The CDR3 extends over 17 amino acids. The specimen was peripheral blood. The sequence was collected from a man aged 35 to 55 with active or convalescent COVID-19. J is TRBJ2-3 and V is TRBV3-1 (or the pseudogene TRBV3-2); 9 positions match TRBD2. CDR3 region: CASSQGLAGVQGDTQYF. In DNA form, the CDR3 reads TGTGCCAGCAGCCAAGGGTTAGCGGGAGTTCAGGGAGATACGCAGTATTTT.